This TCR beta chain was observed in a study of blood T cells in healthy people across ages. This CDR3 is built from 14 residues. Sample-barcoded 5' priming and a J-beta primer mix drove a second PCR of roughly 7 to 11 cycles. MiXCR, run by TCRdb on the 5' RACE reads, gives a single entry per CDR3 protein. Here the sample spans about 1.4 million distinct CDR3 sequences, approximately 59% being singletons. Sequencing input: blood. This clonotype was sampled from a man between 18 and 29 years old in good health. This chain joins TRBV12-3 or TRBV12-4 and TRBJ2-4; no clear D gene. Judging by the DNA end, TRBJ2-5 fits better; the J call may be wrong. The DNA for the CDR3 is TGTGCCAGCAACCCCCGAGGTGGTCAAGAGACCCAGTACTTC. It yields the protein CASNPRGGQETQYF.